This TCR beta chain was sequenced for a study of high-grade serous ovarian cancer treatment subgroups. As for the study in general: Mean per sample: approximately 13,000 reads, some 7,500 unique TCR beta rearrangements. General study points: CDR1 and CDR2 were left unanalyzed; analyses focused on CDR3.

CDR3 length equals 19 residues. With V trimmed by 3 bases and J by 2 bases, 16 bases remained unmatched. The germline V gene encodes CDR1 WNHNN and CDR2 SYGVQD (reference sequence). A word on this clone: Antigen unknown.

TCRdb's copy holds only in-frame clones and misses some; the assay was immunoSEQ multiplex PCR. The table shows 3,500 to 4,500 clones, with roughly 70% occurring only once. Tumor samples were taken before definitive surgery or chemotherapy. V and J are TRBV10-1 and TRBJ2-1, with 7 bases lining up with TRBD1. Sequencing was carried out using tumor tissue. The TCR comes from a human donor with high-grade serous ovarian cancer. The DNA for the CDR3 is TGCGCCAGCAGTGAATCGTCGGGGCGAAGTACAGGGGCCTACAATGAGCAGTTCTTC. Its translation: CASSESSGRSTGAYNEQFF.